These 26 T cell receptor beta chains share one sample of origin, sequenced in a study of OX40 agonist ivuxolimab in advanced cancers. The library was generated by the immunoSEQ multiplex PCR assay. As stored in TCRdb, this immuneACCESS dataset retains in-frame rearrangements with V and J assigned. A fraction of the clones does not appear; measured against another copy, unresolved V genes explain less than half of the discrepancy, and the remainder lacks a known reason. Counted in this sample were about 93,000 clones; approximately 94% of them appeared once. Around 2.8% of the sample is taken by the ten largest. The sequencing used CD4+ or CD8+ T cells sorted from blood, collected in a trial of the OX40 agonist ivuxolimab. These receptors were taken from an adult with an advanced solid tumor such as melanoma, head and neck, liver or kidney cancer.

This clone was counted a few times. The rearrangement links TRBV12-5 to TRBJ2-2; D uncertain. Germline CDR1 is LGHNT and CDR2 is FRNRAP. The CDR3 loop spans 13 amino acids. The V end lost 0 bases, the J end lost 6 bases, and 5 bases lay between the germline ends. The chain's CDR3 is CASGLVLSGELFF. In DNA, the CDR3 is TGTGCTAGTGGTTTGGTACTGTCCGGGGAGCTGTTTTTT.

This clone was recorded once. In DNA form, the CDR3 reads TGTGCCAGCAGCTTAGTTAGGGGCCCTCAGGACAATGAGCAGTTCTTC. It is translated as CASSLVRGPQDNEQFF. The V gene is TRBV7-8, the J gene TRBJ2-1, with a tentative D call TRBD1 (5 bases). The V gene lost 1 base and the J gene lost 5 bases, with 15 bases spanning the gap. CDR3 length equals 16 residues. Germline CDR1 SGHVS, CDR2 FQNEAQ.

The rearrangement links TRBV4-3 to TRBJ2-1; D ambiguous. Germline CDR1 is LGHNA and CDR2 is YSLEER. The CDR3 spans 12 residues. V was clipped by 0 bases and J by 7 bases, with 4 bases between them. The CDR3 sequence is CASSQDLNEQFF. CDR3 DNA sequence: TGCGCCAGCAGCCAAGATCTGAATGAGCAGTTCTTC.

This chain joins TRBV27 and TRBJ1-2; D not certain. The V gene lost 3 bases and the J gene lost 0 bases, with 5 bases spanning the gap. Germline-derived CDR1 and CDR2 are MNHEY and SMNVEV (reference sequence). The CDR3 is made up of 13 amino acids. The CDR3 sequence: CASSFLPNYGYTF. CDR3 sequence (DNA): TGTGCCAGCAGTTTCTTGCCTAACTATGGCTACACCTTC.

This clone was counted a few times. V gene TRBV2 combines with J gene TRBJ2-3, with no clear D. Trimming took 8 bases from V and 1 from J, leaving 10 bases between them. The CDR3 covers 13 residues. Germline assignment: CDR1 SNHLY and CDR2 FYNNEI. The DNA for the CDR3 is TGTGCCAGCGACTGGGTCCGCACAGATACGCAGTATTTT. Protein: CASDWVRTDTQYF.

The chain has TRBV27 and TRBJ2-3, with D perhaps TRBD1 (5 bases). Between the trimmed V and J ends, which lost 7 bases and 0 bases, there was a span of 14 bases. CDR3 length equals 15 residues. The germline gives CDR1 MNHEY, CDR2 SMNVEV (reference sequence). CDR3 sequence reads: CASTGHHSSTDTQYF. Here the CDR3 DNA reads TGTGCCAGCACAGGGCACCATTCTAGCACAGATACGCAGTATTTT.

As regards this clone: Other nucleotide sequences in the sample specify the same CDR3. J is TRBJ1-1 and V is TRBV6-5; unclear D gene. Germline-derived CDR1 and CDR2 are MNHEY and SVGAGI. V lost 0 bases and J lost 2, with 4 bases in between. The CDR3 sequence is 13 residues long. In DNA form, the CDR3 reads TGTGCCAGCAGTTACTCAGTAAACACTGAAGCTTTCTTT. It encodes CASSYSVNTEAFF.

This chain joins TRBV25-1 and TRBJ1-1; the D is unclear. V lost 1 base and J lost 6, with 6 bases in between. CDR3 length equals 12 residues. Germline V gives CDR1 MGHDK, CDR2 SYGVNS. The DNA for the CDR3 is TGTGCCAGCAGTGAATTAGGCGCTGAAGCTTTCTTT. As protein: CASSELGAEAFF.

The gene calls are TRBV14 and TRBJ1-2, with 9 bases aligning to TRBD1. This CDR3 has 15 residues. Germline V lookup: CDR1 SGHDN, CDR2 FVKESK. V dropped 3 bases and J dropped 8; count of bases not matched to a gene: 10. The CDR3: CASSQTGRTGAGYTF. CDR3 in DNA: TGTGCCAGCAGCCAGACCGGTCGGACAGGGGCGGGCTACACCTTC.

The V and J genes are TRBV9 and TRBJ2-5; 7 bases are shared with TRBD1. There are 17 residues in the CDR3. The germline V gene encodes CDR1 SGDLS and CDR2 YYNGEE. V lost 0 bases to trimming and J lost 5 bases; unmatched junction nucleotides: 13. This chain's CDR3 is CASSVEGLGGPRETQYF. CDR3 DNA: TGTGCCAGCAGCGTAGAGGGGTTAGGGGGCCCAAGGGAGACCCAGTACTTC.

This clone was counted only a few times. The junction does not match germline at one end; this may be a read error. The CDR3 DNA is TGTGCCATCGGTGAACAGGGGGCGATCGATGGCTACACCTTC. Protein: CAIGEQGAIDGYTF. The chain has TRBV10-3 and TRBJ1-2, with 9 bases lining up with TRBD1. Germline V lookup: CDR1 ENHRY, CDR2 SYGVKD. The CDR3 totals 14 residues.

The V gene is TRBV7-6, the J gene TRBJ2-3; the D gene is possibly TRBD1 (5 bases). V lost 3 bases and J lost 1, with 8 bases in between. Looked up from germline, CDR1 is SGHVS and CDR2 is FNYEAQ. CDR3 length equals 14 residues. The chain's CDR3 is CASSFLGGTDTQYF. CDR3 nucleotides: TGTGCCAGCAGCTTCTTAGGGGGCACAGATACGCAGTATTTT.

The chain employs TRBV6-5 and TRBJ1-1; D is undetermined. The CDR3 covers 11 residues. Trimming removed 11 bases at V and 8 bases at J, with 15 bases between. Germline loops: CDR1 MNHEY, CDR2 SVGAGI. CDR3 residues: CAGRSSLEAFF. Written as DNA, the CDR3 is TGTGCCGGTAGGAGTAGCTTAGAAGCTTTCTTT.

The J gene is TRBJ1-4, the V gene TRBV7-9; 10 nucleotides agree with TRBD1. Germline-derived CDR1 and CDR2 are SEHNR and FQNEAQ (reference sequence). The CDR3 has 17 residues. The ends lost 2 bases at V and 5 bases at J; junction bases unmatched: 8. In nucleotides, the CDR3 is TGTGCCAGCAGCTTATCGACAGGGGGCGTCCACAATGAAAAACTGTTTTTT. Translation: CASSLSTGGVHNEKLFF.

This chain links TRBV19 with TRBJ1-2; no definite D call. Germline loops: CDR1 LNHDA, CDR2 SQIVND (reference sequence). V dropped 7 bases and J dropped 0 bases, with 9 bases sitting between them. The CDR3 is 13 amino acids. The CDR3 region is CASNPGANYGYTF. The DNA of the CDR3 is TGTGCCAGTAACCCCGGGGCTAACTATGGCTACACCTTC.

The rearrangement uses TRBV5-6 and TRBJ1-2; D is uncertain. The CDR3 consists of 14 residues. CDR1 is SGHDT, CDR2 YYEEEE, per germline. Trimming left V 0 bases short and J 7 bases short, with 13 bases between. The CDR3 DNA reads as TGTGCCAGCAGCTTGGGGACCTTAAGAGGTGGCTACACCTTC. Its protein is CASSLGTLRGGYTF.

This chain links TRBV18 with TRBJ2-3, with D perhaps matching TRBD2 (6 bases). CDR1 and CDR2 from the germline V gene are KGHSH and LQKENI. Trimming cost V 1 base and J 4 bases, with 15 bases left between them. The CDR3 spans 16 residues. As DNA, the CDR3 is TGTGCCAGCTCACCACGCCCGGGAGATAGGGCAGATACGCAGTATTTT. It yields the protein CASSPRPGDRADTQYF.

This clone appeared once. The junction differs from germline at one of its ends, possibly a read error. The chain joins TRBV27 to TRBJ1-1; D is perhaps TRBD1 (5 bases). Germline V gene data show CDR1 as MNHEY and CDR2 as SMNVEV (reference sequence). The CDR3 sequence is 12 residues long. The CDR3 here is CASSKGNTKAFF. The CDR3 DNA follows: TGTGCCAGCAGTAAGGGGAACACTAAAGCTTTCTTT.

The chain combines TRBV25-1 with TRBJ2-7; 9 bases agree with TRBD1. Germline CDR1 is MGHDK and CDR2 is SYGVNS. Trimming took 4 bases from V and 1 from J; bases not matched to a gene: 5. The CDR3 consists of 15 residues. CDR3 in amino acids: CASSVTGGDSYEQYF. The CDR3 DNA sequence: TGTGCCAGCAGTGTCACAGGGGGCGATTCCTACGAGCAGTACTTC.

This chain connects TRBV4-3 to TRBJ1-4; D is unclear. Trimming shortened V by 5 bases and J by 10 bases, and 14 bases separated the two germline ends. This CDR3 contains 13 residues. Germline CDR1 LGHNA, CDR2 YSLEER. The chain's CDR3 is CASSGEEGGKLFF. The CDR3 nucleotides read TGCGCCAGCAGCGGCGAAGAGGGAGGAAAACTGTTTTTT.

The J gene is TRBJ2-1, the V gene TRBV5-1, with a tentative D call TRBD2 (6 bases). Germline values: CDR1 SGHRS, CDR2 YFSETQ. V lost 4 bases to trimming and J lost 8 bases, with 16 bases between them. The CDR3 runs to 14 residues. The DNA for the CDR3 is TGCGCCAGCAGCCCCGAGCTAGCGACGTATGAGCAGTTCTTC. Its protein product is CASSPELATYEQFF.

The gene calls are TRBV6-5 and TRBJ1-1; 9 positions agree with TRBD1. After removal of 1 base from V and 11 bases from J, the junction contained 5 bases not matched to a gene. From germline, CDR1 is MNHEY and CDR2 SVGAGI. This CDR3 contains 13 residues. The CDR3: CASSYYLDRGAFF. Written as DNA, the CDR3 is TGTGCCAGCAGTTACTATTTGGACAGGGGTGCTTTCTTT.

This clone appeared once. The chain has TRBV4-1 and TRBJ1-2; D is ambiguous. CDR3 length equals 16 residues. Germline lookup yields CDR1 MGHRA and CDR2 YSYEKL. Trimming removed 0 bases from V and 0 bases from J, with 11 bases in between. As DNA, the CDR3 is TGCGCCAGCAGCCAAGAGATCCAGCCAACTAACTATGGCTACACCTTC. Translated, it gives CASSQEIQPTNYGYTF.

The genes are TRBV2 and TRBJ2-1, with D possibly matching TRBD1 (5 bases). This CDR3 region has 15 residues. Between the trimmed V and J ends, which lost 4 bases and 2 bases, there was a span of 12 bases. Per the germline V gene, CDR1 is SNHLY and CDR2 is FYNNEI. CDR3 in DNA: TGTGCCAGCAGTGGCAGGGTAGCAACCTACAATGAGCAGTTCTTC. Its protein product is CASSGRVATYNEQFF. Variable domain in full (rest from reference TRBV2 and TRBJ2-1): EPEVTQTPSHQVTQMGQEVILRCVPISNHLYFYWYRQILGQKVEFLVSFYNNEISEKSEIFDDQFSVERPDGSNFTLKIRSTKLEDSAMYFCASSGRVATYNEQFFGPGTRLTVL.

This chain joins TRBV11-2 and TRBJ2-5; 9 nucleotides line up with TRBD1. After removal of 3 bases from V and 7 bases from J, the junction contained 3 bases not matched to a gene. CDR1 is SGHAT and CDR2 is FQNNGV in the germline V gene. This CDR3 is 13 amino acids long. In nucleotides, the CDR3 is TGTGCCAGCAGCTTGGGACAGGGTGGGACCCAGTACTTC. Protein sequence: CASSLGQGGTQYF. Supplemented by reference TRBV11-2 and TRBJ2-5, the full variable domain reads EAGVAQSPRYKIIEKRQSVAFWCNPISGHATLYWYQQILGQGPKLLIQFQNNGVVDDSQLPKDRFSAERLKGVDSTLKIQPAKLEDSAVYLCASSLGQGGTQYFGPGTRLLVL.

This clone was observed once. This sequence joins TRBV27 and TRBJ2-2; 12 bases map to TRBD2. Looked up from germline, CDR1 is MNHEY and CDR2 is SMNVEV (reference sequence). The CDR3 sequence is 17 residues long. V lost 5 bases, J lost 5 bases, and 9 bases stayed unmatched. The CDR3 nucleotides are TGTGCCAGCAGTCTCTGGACTAGCGGGGACGGAACCGGGGAGCTGTTTTTT. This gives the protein CASSLWTSGDGTGELFF.